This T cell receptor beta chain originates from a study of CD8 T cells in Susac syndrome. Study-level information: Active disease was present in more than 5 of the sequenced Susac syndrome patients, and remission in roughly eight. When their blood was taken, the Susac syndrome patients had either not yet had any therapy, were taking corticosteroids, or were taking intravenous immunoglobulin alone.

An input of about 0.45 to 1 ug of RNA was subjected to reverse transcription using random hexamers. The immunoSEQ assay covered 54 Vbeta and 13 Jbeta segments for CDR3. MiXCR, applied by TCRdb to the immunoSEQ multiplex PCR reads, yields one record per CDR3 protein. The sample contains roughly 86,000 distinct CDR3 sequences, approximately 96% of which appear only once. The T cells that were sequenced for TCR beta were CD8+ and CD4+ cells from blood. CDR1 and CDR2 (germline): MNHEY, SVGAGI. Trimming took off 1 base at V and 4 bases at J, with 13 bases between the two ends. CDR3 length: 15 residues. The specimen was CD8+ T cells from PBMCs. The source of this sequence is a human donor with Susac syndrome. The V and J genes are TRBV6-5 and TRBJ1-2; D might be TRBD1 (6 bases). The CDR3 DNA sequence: TGTGCCAGCAGTTACTTTCCACAGGGAGGCTATGGCTACACCTTC. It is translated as CASSYFPQGGYGYTF.